These T cell receptor beta chains were read from a single sample in a study of shared clonotypes between healthy human individuals. Assay used: immunoSEQ multiplex PCR; TCRdb lists only in-frame clones, some missing. In the table there are approximately 1.4 million clones, nearly 99% of which are singletons. The material sequenced was naive CD4+ T cells sorted from blood. The receptors derive from a man under 40 in good health. The CDR3 runs from the conserved cysteine through the conserved F or W. D genes are given only for firm matches. Clone size is not always given. Where it is, it says once, few, many or a class for expanded clones.

V	J	D	size	length	DNA	CDR3
TRBV30	TRBJ2-5	TRBD1	-	15	TGTGCCTGGAGGGCCGGGACAGGGGTTAGTGAGACCCAGTACTTC	CAWRAGTGVSETQYF
TRBV10-2	TRBJ1-5	-	once	15	TGCGCCAGCAGCCCAAGACAGGTCAGCAATCAGCCCCAGCATTTT	CASSPRQVSNQPQHF
TRBV29-1	TRBJ2-1	TRBD2	-	13	TGCAGCGACAGACTAGCGGGTTACAATGAGCAGTTCTTC	CSDRLAGYNEQFF
TRBV5-1	TRBJ1-5	TRBD1	once	15	TGCGCCAGCAGTTTTTCCCCGGGACAGGAAGGTCCCCAGCATTTT	CASSFSPGQEGPQHF
TRBV19	TRBJ1-5	-	-	14	TGTGCCAGTAGTTTTTTGGGAGGCAATCAGCCCCAGCATTTT	CASSFLGGNQPQHF
TRBV9	TRBJ2-3	-	-	16	TGTGCCAGCAGCGCCCGAGGCCGGGACACTACAGATACGCAGTATTTT	CASSARGRDTTDTQYF
TRBV5-4	TRBJ1-4	-	-	15	TGTGCCAGCAGCCAAGCAGGGGTGACTAATGAAAAACTGTTTTTT	CASSQAGVTNEKLFF
TRBV16	TRBJ1-2	-	-	13	TGTGCCAGCAGTACCGGGCCCTCGGGAGGCTACACCTTC	CASSTGPSGGYTF
TRBV9	TRBJ1-4	-	-	14	TGTGCCAGCAGCGGCCCAGGGAAAGATGAAAAACTGTTTTTT	CASSGPGKDEKLFF
TRBV18	TRBJ2-5	-	-	18	TGTGCCAGCTCAAGGACAGGGCTGCCTAGCGGGAACCAAGAGACCCAGTACTTC	CASSRTGLPSGNQETQYF
TRBV9	TRBJ2-5	-	-	16	TGTGCCAGCAGCGTAGCAACAGGGACTCCCCAAGAGACCCAGTACTTC	CASSVATGTPQETQYF
TRBV13	TRBJ1-1	-	-	13	TGTGCCAGCAGCCAGGGAGGGGGCACTGAAGCTTTCTTT	CASSQGGGTEAFF
TRBV18	TRBJ2-7	-	-	16	TGTGCCAGCTCACCACTCAGCGGGTCCGTGTCCTACGAGCAGTACTTC	CASSPLSGSVSYEQYF
TRBV28	TRBJ1-2	-	-	13	TGTGCCAGCAGTTTCGGGACGCTCGGGGGCTACACCTTC	CASSFGTLGGYTF
TRBV18	TRBJ1-2	TRBD1	-	13	TGTGCCAGCTCACCAGGGACAGGGGTTGGCTACACCTTC	CASSPGTGVGYTF
TRBV19	TRBJ2-7	TRBD1	-	14	TGTGCCAGTAGACCGACAGGGGTCCACTACGAGCAGTACTTC	CASRPTGVHYEQYF
TRBV6-6	TRBJ1-1	-	once	15	TGTGCCAGCAGTTACCGCTTTGGAGGGAACACTGAAGCTTTCTTT	CASSYRFGGNTEAFF
TRBV11-2	TRBJ2-7	-	-	14	TGTGCCAGCAGCGGCAGGGGGGCCAGGGACGAGCAGTACTTC	CASSGRGARDEQYF
TRBV5-1	TRBJ1-5	-	-	14	TGCGCCAGCAGCTTCGAAGGGGGCAATCAGCCCCAGCATTTT	CASSFEGGNQPQHF
TRBV18	TRBJ1-2	-	-	14	TGTGCCAGCTCACCACCGTGGGGCAGCTATGGCTACACCTTC	CASSPPWGSYGYTF
TRBV2	TRBJ2-7	TRBD1	few	15	TGTGCCAGCAGCGCAACCCCCGGGACAGACTACGAGCAGTACTTC	CASSATPGTDYEQYF
TRBV28	TRBJ2-7	-	-	13	TGTGCCAGCAGTTTATTGGGGACGATGCCTTTGGACTTC	CASSLLGTMPLDF
TRBV30	TRBJ1-1	-	once	15	TGTGCCTGGAGTGTGAATAAGGGGGGTAACACTGAAGCTTTCTTT	CAWSVNKGGNTEAFF